The 7 T cell receptor beta chains given below trace back to one sample, sequenced in a study of blood T cell repertoires in COVID-19. TCRdb's copy holds only in-frame clones and misses some; the assay was immunoSEQ multiplex PCR. The profile shows 70,000 to 95,000 clones, 89% of them singletons. Sequenced: peripheral blood. These receptors were taken from a middle-aged man with acute or convalescent COVID-19.

This clone came up once. The CDR3 nucleotides read TGTGCTAGTGGTGCCGGGAGTCGATCAGATACGCAGTATTTT. Amino acid sequence: CASGAGSRSDTQYF. The chain has TRBV12-5 and TRBJ2-3; tentatively, D is TRBD2 (6 bases). V lost 5 bases and J 4 bases, leaving 13 bases between the germline ends. The CDR3 has 14 residues. Germline CDR1 is LGHNT and CDR2 is FRNRAP. Filled out from reference TRBV12-5 and TRBJ2-3, the complete variable domain reads DARVTQTPRHKVTEMGQEVTMRCQPILGHNTVFWYRQTMMQGLELLAYFRNRAPLDDSGMPKDRFSAEMPDATLATLKIQPSEPRDSAVYFCASGAGSRSDTQYFGPGTRLTVL.

J is TRBJ1-1 and V is TRBV7-9; 9 bases map to TRBD1. Germline trimming cut 5 bases from V and 4 bases from J; bases unmatched to any gene: 14. Germline values: CDR1 SEHNR, CDR2 FQNEAQ (reference sequence). This CDR3 is 17 amino acids long. CDR3 amino acids: CASSPMGLRQGVTEAFF. The CDR3 DNA sequence: TGTGCCAGCAGCCCCATGGGGTTGAGACAGGGGGTCACTGAAGCTTTCTTT.

CDR3 sequence reads: CASSPSDRERRFTF. DNA for the CDR3: TGTGCCAGCTCACCCTCAGACAGGGAACGAAGATTCACCTTC. This chain joins TRBV18 and TRBJ1-2, with 7 bases lining up with TRBD1. This CDR3 spans 14 amino acids. V shed 3 bases, J shed 13 bases, and the junction held 14 bases outside the gene matches. Germline CDR1 is KGHSH and CDR2 is LQKENI.

This clone has just one count. V is TRBV3-1 (or the pseudogene TRBV3-2) and J is TRBJ1-1; the D is unclear. The ends were cut back, 5 bases at V and 1 base at J, with 14 bases in the middle. Germline assignment: CDR1 LGHDT and CDR2 YNNKEL (reference sequence). The CDR3 consists of 15 residues. The CDR3 region has the DNA TGTGCCAGCAGCACCATAGCGGACGGGAACACTGAAGCTTTCTTT. Translation gives CASSTIADGNTEAFF.

V and J are TRBV4-2 and TRBJ2-5; 8 bases are shared with TRBD2. The V segment lost 4 bases and the J segment 3 bases; nucleotides outside the gene matches: 13. Looked up from germline, CDR1 is LGHNA and CDR2 is YNFKEQ. The CDR3 sequence is 17 residues long. CDR3 sequence: CASSPLGPFSGEETQYF. The DNA of the CDR3 is TGTGCCAGCAGCCCCCTCGGCCCTTTTAGCGGGGAAGAGACCCAGTACTTC.

The chain employs TRBV24-1 and TRBJ1-4; D unclear. Germline values: CDR1 KGHDR, CDR2 SFDVKD. The V end lost 3 bases, the J end lost 6 bases, and 7 bases lay between the germline ends. The CDR3 extends over 13 amino acids. CDR3 DNA: TGTGCCACCAGTGATAGGGAGGATGAAAAACTGTTTTTT. This gives the protein CATSDREDEKLFF.

J is TRBJ2-5 and V is TRBV6-1, with 13 positions matching TRBD2. Germline trimming cut 2 bases from V and 5 bases from J; bases unmatched to any gene: 17. This CDR3 is built from 20 residues. From germline, CDR1 is MNHNS and CDR2 SASEGT. In DNA, the CDR3 is TGTGCCAGCAGTGAAACCTCGACTAGCGGGAGGTCGGGTTATTCGGAGACCCAGTACTTC. Protein sequence: CASSETSTSGRSGYSETQYF.